Listed below are T cell receptor beta chains from one sample, sequenced in a study of PD-L1 blockade in urothelial cancer. Data came from immunoSEQ multiplex PCR; TCRdb stores just in-frame clones and leaves some out. The sample carries 60,000 to 75,000 clones, around 87% recorded once. Sequencing was performed on PBMCs, taken around atezolizumab (anti-PD-L1) treatment. The source of these receptors is a man aged 60-69 years with urothelial cancer. The CDR3 runs from the conserved cysteine through the conserved F or W. The D gene is left open where the match is weak. Clone sizes are given selectively: once, few, many, or a class where the clone is expanded.

clone_size: -; d_call: -; j_call: TRBJ1-5; v_call: TRBV5-8; cdr3_nt: TGTGCCAGCAGGCTGTCCAGAAATCAGCCCCAGCATTTT; cdr3_aa: CASRLSRNQPQHF
clone_size: -; d_call: TRBD2; j_call: TRBJ2-3; v_call: TRBV6-6; cdr3_nt: TGTGCCAGCAACCGACCCCGGGGGGGCCCAGATACGCAGTATTTT; cdr3_aa: CASNRPRGGPDTQYF
clone_size: -; d_call: -; j_call: TRBJ2-3; v_call: TRBV14; cdr3_nt: TGTGCCAGCAGCCAAGGACCCCTAGCGAACACAGATACGCAGTATTTT; cdr3_aa: CASSQGPLANTDTQYF
clone_size: -; d_call: TRBD2; j_call: TRBJ2-3; v_call: TRBV5-4; cdr3_nt: TGTGCCAGCAGCCGCGGGGGGGCCTCAGAAGATACGCAGTATTTT; cdr3_aa: CASSRGGASEDTQYF
clone_size: -; d_call: -; j_call: TRBJ2-1; v_call: TRBV15; cdr3_nt: TGTGCCACCAGCAGAGATCGTGGGCGCTCCTACAATGAGCAGTTCTTC; cdr3_aa: CATSRDRGRSYNEQFF
clone_size: -; d_call: -; j_call: TRBJ2-2; v_call: TRBV27; cdr3_nt: TGTGCCAGCAGTTTAGGGGCTGGTCAGGGGGGCACCGGGGAGCTGTTTTTT; cdr3_aa: CASSLGAGQGGTGELFF
clone_size: -; d_call: TRBD2; j_call: TRBJ2-3; v_call: TRBV4-1; cdr3_nt: TGCGCCAGCAGCCAAGTCCCGGGACTAGCGGGCGATACGCAGTATTTT; cdr3_aa: CASSQVPGLAGDTQYF
clone_size: -; d_call: -; j_call: TRBJ1-5; v_call: TRBV6-1; cdr3_nt: TGTGCCAGCAGCTATACCATGAACGATCAGCCCCAGCATTTT; cdr3_aa: CASSYTMNDQPQHF
clone_size: -; d_call: -; j_call: TRBJ2-7; v_call: TRBV2; cdr3_nt: TGTGCCAGCAGTATCCTACAGGTAGCTGACGAGCAGTACTTC; cdr3_aa: CASSILQVADEQYF
clone_size: -; d_call: -; j_call: TRBJ1-4; v_call: TRBV28; cdr3_nt: TGTGCCAGCAGGACCGGGTATTTTAATGAAAAACTGTTTTTT; cdr3_aa: CASRTGYFNEKLFF
clone_size: once; d_call: TRBD1; j_call: TRBJ2-3; v_call: TRBV9; cdr3_nt: TGTGCCAGCAGCGCCTACGCCGGGACAGGGGGGCGGGCAGATACGCAGTATTTT; cdr3_aa: CASSAYAGTGGRADTQYF
clone_size: -; d_call: -; j_call: TRBJ1-5; v_call: TRBV9; cdr3_nt: TGTGCCAGCGGGAGGGATTATAGCAATCAGCCCCAGCATTTT; cdr3_aa: CASGRDYSNQPQHF
clone_size: -; d_call: -; j_call: TRBJ2-7; v_call: TRBV11-2; cdr3_nt: TGTGCCAGCAGCTTTTCGAGGAAAACGGACTACGAGCAGTACTTC; cdr3_aa: CASSFSRKTDYEQYF
clone_size: -; d_call: -; j_call: TRBJ2-3; v_call: TRBV12-5; cdr3_nt: TGTGCTAGCGCCACCTCCGGGAAAACAGATACGCAGTATTTT; cdr3_aa: CASATSGKTDTQYF
clone_size: -; d_call: TRBD2; j_call: TRBJ2-3; v_call: TRBV7-9; cdr3_nt: TGTGCCAGCCCCGACCCAAGCGGGGGGACCTCAGATACGCAGTATTTT; cdr3_aa: CASPDPSGGTSDTQYF
clone_size: -; d_call: TRBD1; j_call: TRBJ1-5; v_call: TRBV5-6; cdr3_nt: TGTGCCAGCAGCTTGTTTCAATTCAGGGGGTCTCAGCCCCAGCATTTT; cdr3_aa: CASSLFQFRGSQPQHF
clone_size: -; d_call: -; j_call: TRBJ1-1; v_call: TRBV7-9; cdr3_nt: TGTGCCAGCAGCTCGAGCTTAGCGTATGGACCTATGGAAGCTTTCTTT; cdr3_aa: CASSSSLAYGPMEAFF
clone_size: -; d_call: -; j_call: TRBJ1-2; v_call: TRBV7-2; cdr3_nt: TGTGCCAGCAGCCCTCAGGGTCTGGGCTATGGCTACACCTTC; cdr3_aa: CASSPQGLGYGYTF
clone_size: -; d_call: -; j_call: TRBJ1-5; v_call: TRBV2; cdr3_nt: TGTGCCAGCAAGGGGGACCGCCATAGCAATCAGCCCCAGCATTTT; cdr3_aa: CASKGDRHSNQPQHF
clone_size: -; d_call: TRBD1; j_call: TRBJ2-3; v_call: TRBV5-4; cdr3_nt: TGTGCCAGCAGGGGACAGCCCACAGATACGCAGTATTTT; cdr3_aa: CASRGQPTDTQYF
clone_size: -; d_call: TRBD2; j_call: TRBJ2-3; v_call: TRBV5-4; cdr3_nt: TGTGCCAGCAGCTTGGTTAGCGGGGGAGGGGATACGCAGTATTTT; cdr3_aa: CASSLVSGGGDTQYF
clone_size: -; d_call: -; j_call: TRBJ2-1; v_call: TRBV7-9; cdr3_nt: TGTGCCAGCAGCCGGACTCTCCCGGGGCAGTTCTTC; cdr3_aa: CASSRTLPGQFF
clone_size: -; d_call: -; j_call: TRBJ2-1; v_call: TRBV27; cdr3_nt: TGTGCCAGCAGTTTATCGAGACTCTCCAATGAGCAGTTCTTC; cdr3_aa: CASSLSRLSNEQFF
clone_size: -; d_call: -; j_call: TRBJ2-4; v_call: TRBV11-2; cdr3_nt: TGTGCCAGCAGCTTCGGGACAAAAAAAAACATTCAGTACTTC; cdr3_aa: CASSFGTKKNIQYF
clone_size: -; d_call: TRBD2; j_call: TRBJ2-3; v_call: TRBV5-4; cdr3_nt: TGTGCCAGCAGCTTCCGCGGGGGGGCCTCAGATACGCAGTATTTT; cdr3_aa: CASSFRGGASDTQYF
clone_size: -; d_call: -; j_call: TRBJ2-1; v_call: TRBV7-3; cdr3_nt: TGTGCCAGCAGCTTAAGAGTCTCGGGCGGGAATGAGCAGTTCTTC; cdr3_aa: CASSLRVSGGNEQFF
clone_size: -; d_call: TRBD1; j_call: TRBJ2-3; v_call: TRBV19; cdr3_nt: TGTGCCAGTAGCCCAAGGACAGGGGCGACAGATACGCAGTATTTT; cdr3_aa: CASSPRTGATDTQYF
clone_size: -; d_call: TRBD1; j_call: TRBJ1-4; v_call: TRBV10-3; cdr3_nt: TGTGCCAGCAGTTACTCACGACAGGGTGAGGAAAAACTGTTTTTT; cdr3_aa: CASSYSRQGEEKLFF
clone_size: -; d_call: -; j_call: TRBJ1-1; v_call: TRBV14; cdr3_nt: TGTGCCAGCAGCCAGTTCAACTCCGCTAACACTGAAGCTTTCTTT; cdr3_aa: CASSQFNSANTEAFF
clone_size: -; d_call: -; j_call: TRBJ1-1; v_call: TRBV7-2; cdr3_nt: TGTGCCAGCAGCTTAGGACAGCGGGACGGAGCTTTCTTT; cdr3_aa: CASSLGQRDGAFF
clone_size: -; d_call: -; j_call: TRBJ1-5; v_call: TRBV30; cdr3_nt: TGTGCCCCTCTGGAGGGCTATCAGCCCCAGCATTTT; cdr3_aa: CAPLEGYQPQHF
clone_size: -; d_call: TRBD2; j_call: TRBJ2-7; v_call: TRBV29-1; cdr3_nt: TGCAGCGTTGGGTTCGGGGGGGCCTCCTACGAGCAGTACTTC; cdr3_aa: CSVGFGGASYEQYF
clone_size: -; d_call: -; j_call: TRBJ1-4; v_call: TRBV2; cdr3_nt: TGTGCCAGCAGTGAAGTCGGCGTCGGGAATGAAAAACTGTTTTTT; cdr3_aa: CASSEVGVGNEKLFF
clone_size: -; d_call: TRBD2; j_call: TRBJ2-7; v_call: TRBV18; cdr3_nt: TGTGCCAGCTCCCGTACCATAGCGGGGGGGGCGGACGAGCAGTACTTC; cdr3_aa: CASSRTIAGGADEQYF
clone_size: -; d_call: -; j_call: TRBJ2-6; v_call: TRBV9; cdr3_nt: TGTGCCAGCCGGGCCGGGATGTCGAACTCTGGGGCCAACGTCCTGACTTTC; cdr3_aa: CASRAGMSNSGANVLTF
clone_size: -; d_call: -; j_call: TRBJ2-1; v_call: TRBV7-9; cdr3_nt: TGTGCCAGCAGCTTAGCTGGCAGGGCGGGGAATGAGCAGTTCTTC; cdr3_aa: CASSLAGRAGNEQFF
clone_size: -; d_call: -; j_call: TRBJ1-1; v_call: TRBV7-9; cdr3_nt: TGTGCCAGCATCCTGCGGGGGACCACTGAAGCTTTCTTT; cdr3_aa: CASILRGTTEAFF
clone_size: -; d_call: -; j_call: TRBJ1-5; v_call: TRBV5-5; cdr3_nt: TGTGCCAGCAGCAAGAGGGAATCGAATCAGCCCCAGCATTTT; cdr3_aa: CASSKRESNQPQHF
clone_size: -; d_call: TRBD1; j_call: TRBJ2-1; v_call: TRBV27; cdr3_nt: TGTGCCAGCAGTCCAGGGACAGGAGGATATAATGAGCAGTTCTTC; cdr3_aa: CASSPGTGGYNEQFF
clone_size: -; d_call: TRBD2; j_call: TRBJ2-5; v_call: TRBV4-1; cdr3_nt: TGCGCCAGCAGCCAAGATTATCTAGCGGGGCGCCAAGAGACCCAGTACTTC; cdr3_aa: CASSQDYLAGRQETQYF
clone_size: -; d_call: TRBD2; j_call: TRBJ2-3; v_call: TRBV4-2; cdr3_nt: TGTGCCAGCAGCCCAGAGATCGCCCAGCGGGGGGCGACGCAGTATTTT; cdr3_aa: CASSPEIAQRGATQYF
clone_size: -; d_call: TRBD1; j_call: TRBJ1-1; v_call: TRBV19; cdr3_nt: TGTGCCAGTAGAGATACAGGGGGTGACACTGAAGCTTTCTTT; cdr3_aa: CASRDTGGDTEAFF
clone_size: -; d_call: TRBD1; j_call: TRBJ2-5; v_call: TRBV5-4; cdr3_nt: TGTGCCAGCAGCTTCGGGACAGGGGCGGGGGAGACCCAGTACTTC; cdr3_aa: CASSFGTGAGETQYF
clone_size: -; d_call: TRBD1; j_call: TRBJ1-6; v_call: TRBV9; cdr3_nt: TGTGCCAGCAACCGAGGGGGGACAGGGAATTCACCCCTCCACTTT; cdr3_aa: CASNRGGTGNSPLHF
clone_size: -; d_call: -; j_call: TRBJ1-2; v_call: TRBV19; cdr3_nt: TGTGCCAGTAGTATAGCCACAGGGTACGATGGCTACACCTTC; cdr3_aa: CASSIATGYDGYTF